The 16 T cell receptor beta chains listed next were all sequenced from one sample in a study of post-analysis software for immune sequencing data. These receptors lack a known antigen. Study-wide points: Controls showed lower frequencies than patients for five TRBV segments, and TRBV5-6, TRBV5-1 and TRBV20-1 were among these.

TCR beta libraries were prepared from cDNA with unique molecular identifiers. Each CDR3 protein is one row after TCRdb ran MiXCR on the PCR reads. Of some 700,000 distinct CDR3 sequences in the sample, about 60% were seen once. The sample consisted of blood. The receptors stem from a girl aged 2 to 9 with multiple sclerosis.

The chain joins TRBV4-2 to TRBJ2-1; 10 positions agree with TRBD2. CDR1 and CDR2 from the germline V gene are LGHNA and YNFKEQ. Unmatched junction bases numbered 5, after V lost 7 bases and J lost 5 bases. The CDR3 length is 14 residues. CDR3 nucleotide sequence: TGTGCCAGCAAGGGAAGCGGGGGGGACAATGAGCAGTTCTTC. Its translation: CASKGSGGDNEQFF.

V and J are TRBV20-1 and TRBJ2-3; 10 bases match TRBD2. Looked up from germline, CDR1 is DFQATT and CDR2 is SNEGSKA (reference sequence). The length of the CDR3 is 17 residues. The V and J ends lost 3 bases and 6 bases, in that order; junction bases with no gene match: 15. CDR3 loop: CSARGGASGSFGDTQYF. In nucleotides, the CDR3 is TGCAGTGCTAGGGGAGGGGCTAGCGGGAGTTTTGGGGATACGCAGTATTTT.

The J gene is TRBJ2-3, the V gene TRBV12-3 or TRBV12-4; TRBD1 agrees at 7 bases. The CDR3 length is 15 residues. V was pared by 1 base and J by 4 bases, with 5 bases of the junction left unmatched. CDR3 in amino acids: CASSLGDRDSDTQYF. The CDR3 DNA reads as TGTGCCAGCAGTTTAGGAGACAGGGATTCAGATACGCAGTATTTT.

This clonotype has just one count. The rearrangement joins TRBV2 to TRBJ2-5; D is ambiguous. The end of the DNA aligns better with TRBJ2-7, so the J call may be wrong. CDR1 and CDR2 (germline): SNHLY, FYNNEI. This CDR3 comprises 11 residues. As DNA, the CDR3 is TGTGCCAGCACTTCTCGATACGAGCAGTACTTC. Protein product: CASTSRYEQYF.

This clonotype has more than one count but fewer than ten. The V gene is TRBV5-1, the J gene TRBJ2-5; possible D gene TRBD1, 6 bases. Germline V CDR1 and CDR2: SGHRS, YFSETQ. The germline V and J ends were trimmed by 4 bases and 11 bases, with 18 bases remaining between them. This CDR3 region has 13 residues. The CDR3 DNA is TGCGCCAGCAGCATTAGACAGGAAGGGGAGCAGTACTTC. As protein: CASSIRQEGEQYF.

The chain has TRBV6-5 and TRBJ2-1, with 7 bases aligning to TRBD2. The ends lost 8 bases at V and 7 bases at J; junction bases unmatched: 8. The CDR3 is made up of 13 amino acids. Germline assignment: CDR1 MNHEY and CDR2 SVGAGI. The CDR3 region is CASGTSETNEQFF. Here the CDR3 DNA reads TGTGCCAGCGGCACTAGCGAGACGAATGAGCAGTTCTTC.

The chain carries TRBV20-1 and TRBJ2-3, with 13 bases matching TRBD2. Germline V lookup: CDR1 DFQATT, CDR2 SNEGSKA (reference sequence). The CDR3 runs to 15 residues. The V gene end was trimmed by 6 bases and the J gene end by 2 bases; junction bases not matched to a gene: 5. This chain's CDR3 is CSATLAGGNTDTQYF. In DNA form, the CDR3 reads TGCAGTGCAACACTAGCGGGAGGGAACACAGATACGCAGTATTTT.

The chain has TRBV5-5 and TRBJ1-2, with D uncertain. CDR3 size: 16 residues. Trimming shortened V by 5 bases and J by 0 bases, and 17 bases separated the two germline ends. Germline CDR1 SGHKS, CDR2 YYEKEE (reference sequence). CDR3 sequence: CASRQMGNPTNYGYTF. CDR3 nucleotides: TGTGCCAGCAGGCAAATGGGAAACCCTACTAACTATGGCTACACCTTC.

The chain has TRBV7-2 and TRBJ2-1; D is ambiguous. Looked up from germline, CDR1 is SGHTA and CDR2 is FQGNSA. The CDR3 sequence is 16 residues long. V dropped 4 bases and J dropped 6 bases, with 19 bases sitting between them. The CDR3 region is CASSSLLVPPRNEQFF. CDR3 DNA sequence: TGTGCCAGCAGCTCCTTGCTAGTCCCCCCGCGCAATGAGCAGTTCTTC.

This clonotype was detected only a few times. The chain carries TRBV12-3 or TRBV12-4 and TRBJ2-5, with TRBD1 matching 9 bases. V lost 6 bases and J lost 4; bases outside the gene matches: 6. The CDR3 has 14 amino acids. The CDR3 loop reads CASRPQGASETQYF. CDR3 nucleotide sequence: TGTGCCAGCAGACCACAGGGGGCCTCAGAGACCCAGTACTTC.

The count of this clonotype is one. The rearrangement links TRBV20-1 to TRBJ2-3; weak D call: TRBD2 (6 bases). V lost 0 bases and J 2 bases, leaving 12 bases between the germline ends. Germline assignment: CDR1 DFQATT and CDR2 SNEGSKA (reference sequence). The length of the CDR3 is 15 residues. The CDR3 nucleotides are TGCAGTGCTAGAGATCGCCGGGACTCCACAGATACGCAGTATTTT. Its protein product is CSARDRRDSTDTQYF.

A few counts support this clonotype. V is TRBV18 and J is TRBJ1-5; no definite D call. Between the trimmed V and J ends, which lost 2 bases and 5 bases, there was a span of 10 bases. CDR1 is KGHSH and CDR2 is LQKENI in the germline V gene. The CDR3 totals 14 residues. CDR3 region: CASSPGVDHQPQHF. For the CDR3, the DNA is TGTGCCAGCTCACCAGGGGTTGATCATCAGCCCCAGCATTTT.

The J gene is TRBJ2-7, the V gene TRBV11-3; D perhaps matches TRBD2 (6 bases). This CDR3 is 14 amino acids long. V was trimmed by 0 bases and J by 3 bases, leaving 9 bases between them. Per the germline V gene, CDR1 is SGHNT and CDR2 is YENEEA. For the CDR3, the DNA is TGTGCCAGCAGCTTAGATCCGGGGGACTACGAGCAGTACTTC. Its protein is CASSLDPGDYEQYF. Full variable domain (remainder filled in from reference TRBV11-3 and TRBJ2-7): EAGVVQSPRYKIIEKKQPVAFWCNPISGHNTLYWYLQNLGQGPELLIRYENEEAVDDSQLPKDRFSAERLKGVDSTLKIQPAELGDSAVYLCASSLDPGDYEQYFGPGTRLTVT.

This clonotype was picked up one time. This chain uses TRBV12-3 or TRBV12-4 with TRBJ1-2, with 8 bases that match TRBD1. CDR3 length: 12 amino acids. The junction had 4 bases not matched to a gene; V was cut back by 7 bases and J by 6 bases. In DNA form, the CDR3 reads TGTGCCAGCACGAAGGACAGGGATGGCTACACCTTC. Residues: CASTKDRDGYTF.

The table lists this clonotype with a few counts. V is TRBV20-1 and J is TRBJ2-7; D gene ambiguous. The CDR3 consists of 15 residues. V was trimmed by 3 bases and J by 2 bases, leaving 17 bases between them. Germline values: CDR1 DFQATT, CDR2 SNEGSKA (reference sequence). Here the CDR3 reads CSARSLQSATYEQYF. The CDR3 region has the DNA TGCAGTGCTAGGTCGCTGCAGTCCGCCACCTACGAGCAGTACTTC.

The chain employs TRBV29-1 and TRBJ2-3, with D perhaps given as TRBD1 or TRBD2 (6 bases each). There are 13 residues in the CDR3. Trimming took 3 bases from V and 1 from J, leaving 8 bases between them. The germline V gene encodes CDR1 SQVTM and CDR2 ANQGSEA. CDR3 sequence (DNA): TGCAGCGTTGAGGAGGGGGGCACAGATACGCAGTATTTT. It codes for CSVEEGGTDTQYF.